A selection of T cell receptor beta chains follows, all from one sample in a study of T cells expressing NK-cell markers. TCRdb re-called the 5' RACE reads and shows each CDR3 protein once, DNA omitted. Recorded for this sample: 500,000 or so distinct CDR3 sequences. The specimen sequenced was blood T cells: a sorted CD56 or NKG2C T cell subset, CD4+ or CD8+ T cells, or bulk PBMC T cells (not recorded which). These receptors came from a young man in good health. Each CDR3 is given with its conserved first and last residue.

J: TRBJ2-7
V: TRBV27
CDR3: CASSPGPDEQYF

J: TRBJ2-6
V: TRBV15
CDR3: CATMKGSSGANVLTF

J: TRBJ2-7
V: TRBV11-2
CDR3: CASSLVLGRGGGEQYF

J: TRBJ1-5
V: TRBV4-3
CDR3: CASSQEVVDQPQHF

J: TRBJ1-1
V: TRBV15
CDR3: CATSRGTGEGTEAFF

J: TRBJ2-2
V: TRBV10-3
CDR3: CAIRPGAGELFF

J: TRBJ2-1
V: TRBV27
CDR3: CASSRSLAGYNEQFF

J: TRBJ2-3
V: TRBV12-3/TRBV12-4
CDR3: CASSLRAGQGDTQYF

J: TRBJ2-1
V: TRBV4-3
CDR3: CASSQDTSGASYNEQFF

J: TRBJ2-3
V: TRBV20-1
CDR3: CSARSWQGRTDTQYF

J: TRBJ2-2
V: TRBV4-1
CDR3: CASSPPPGTSGQSGELFF

J: TRBJ2-1
V: TRBV20-1
CDR3: CSARRRAAQYTYNEQFF

J: TRBJ2-3
V: TRBV10-3
CDR3: CATGTSASTDTQYF

J: TRBJ2-5
V: TRBV20-1
CDR3: CSATRGVQETQYF

J: TRBJ1-1
V: TRBV19
CDR3: CASKKRVQGPTEAFF

J: TRBJ2-5
V: TRBV10-3
CDR3: CAIRPGPEETQYF

J: TRBJ2-1
V: TRBV4-1
CDR3: CASSQEGLAVYNEQFF

J: TRBJ2-5
V: TRBV9
CDR3: CASSGPRTGGTETQYF

J: TRBJ1-5
V: TRBV15
CDR3: CATSRDRVGSNQPQHF

J: TRBJ2-1
V: TRBV5-1
CDR3: CASSPTGILANEQFF

J: TRBJ2-3
V: TRBV28
CDR3: CATTWGTDTQYF

J: TRBJ1-4
V: TRBV20-1
CDR3: CSARVQGAGNEKLFF

J: TRBJ2-2
V: TRBV5-1
CDR3: CASSLVPDRTGELFF

J: TRBJ1-6
V: TRBV12-3/TRBV12-4
CDR3: CASSQSTGVGLHF

J: TRBJ2-3
V: TRBV7-8
CDR3: CASSRGDRMGTDTQYF

J: TRBJ1-2
V: TRBV5-6
CDR3: CASSTGGYGYTF

J: TRBJ2-5
V: TRBV6-1
CDR3: CASRRPGTSQETQYF

J: TRBJ2-1
V: TRBV5-1
CDR3: CASSLDRESYNEQFF

J: TRBJ2-3
V: TRBV20-1
CDR3: CSARDGSLARTDTQYF

J: TRBJ2-1
V: TRBV29-1
CDR3: CSVANRLAGVPEQFF

J: TRBJ2-1
V: TRBV25-1
CDR3: CASSGQGNEQFF

J: TRBJ2-1
V: TRBV9
CDR3: CASSPGTFNEQFF

J: TRBJ2-1
V: TRBV19
CDR3: CASSIERLAGGQSSYNEQFF

J: TRBJ2-7
V: TRBV7-9
CDR3: CASSLADNPWVQYF

J: TRBJ1-5
V: TRBV5-1
CDR3: CASSLDRNQPQHF

J: TRBJ2-3
V: TRBV28
CDR3: CASSVKTSGSTDTQYF

J: TRBJ2-7
V: TRBV10-3
CDR3: CAISLGESSYEQYF

J: TRBJ2-7
V: TRBV7-2
CDR3: CASSGRGASYEQYF

J: TRBJ2-1
V: TRBV7-6
CDR3: CASSLEVGLGRYNEQFF

J: TRBJ1-4
V: TRBV7-9
CDR3: CASSPAWDSSGLFF

J: TRBJ1-5
V: TRBV20-1
CDR3: CSARDDLGFGNQPQHF

J: TRBJ2-1
V: TRBV29-1
CDR3: CSVSAGNADEQFF

J: TRBJ2-3
V: TRBV5-1
CDR3: CASSPELAGGGDTQYF

J: TRBJ2-2
V: TRBV3-1
CDR3: CASSVTTPGELFF

J: TRBJ2-3
V: TRBV4-3
CDR3: CASSQDFGDTQYF

J: TRBJ2-4
V: TRBV25-1
CDR3: CASTRGRGRENIQYF

J: TRBJ1-3
V: TRBV6-5
CDR3: CASSSDGWGGNTIYF

J: TRBJ2-1
V: TRBV20-1
CDR3: CSAASGTGGYNEQFF

J: TRBJ2-5
V: TRBV7-3
CDR3: CASSGQREETQYF

J: TRBJ2-5
V: TRBV4-2
CDR3: CASSPGPVGAQYF